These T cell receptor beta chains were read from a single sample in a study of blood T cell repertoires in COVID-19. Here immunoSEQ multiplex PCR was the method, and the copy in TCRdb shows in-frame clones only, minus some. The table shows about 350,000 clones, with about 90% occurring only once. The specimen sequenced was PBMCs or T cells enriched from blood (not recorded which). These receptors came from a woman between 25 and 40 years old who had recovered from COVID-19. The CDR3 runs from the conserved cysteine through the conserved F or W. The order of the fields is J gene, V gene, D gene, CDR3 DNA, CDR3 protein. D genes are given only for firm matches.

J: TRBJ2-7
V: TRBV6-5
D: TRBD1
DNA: TGTGCCAGCAAGAGACAGGGGGCCCCCTCCTACGAGCAGTACTTC
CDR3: CASKRQGAPSYEQYF

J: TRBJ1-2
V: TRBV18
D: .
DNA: TGTGCCAGCTCACCATCAAATGGACAGAGTAACTATGGCTACACCTTC
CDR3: CASSPSNGQSNYGYTF

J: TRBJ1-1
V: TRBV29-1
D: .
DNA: TGCAGCGTTGAGGTTCTGGGCACGAACACTGAAGCTTTCTTT
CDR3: CSVEVLGTNTEAFF

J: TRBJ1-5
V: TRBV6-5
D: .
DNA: TGTGCCAGCAGAGTAGAAAGTAGCAATCAGCCCCAGCATTTT
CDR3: CASRVESSNQPQHF

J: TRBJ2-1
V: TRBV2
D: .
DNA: TGTGCCAGCAGAGGGGGATCCTCCTACAATGAGCAGTTCTTC
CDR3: CASRGGSSYNEQFF

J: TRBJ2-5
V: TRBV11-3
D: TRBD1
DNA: TGTGCCAGCAGCTTAGGAGGGGGCGGTGAGACCCAGTACTTC
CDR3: CASSLGGGGETQYF

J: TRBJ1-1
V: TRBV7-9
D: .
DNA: TGTGCCAGCAGCCTCCCCGACAGGTTTAGTGAAGCTTTCTTT
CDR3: CASSLPDRFSEAFF

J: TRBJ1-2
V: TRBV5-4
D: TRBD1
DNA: TGTGCCAGCAGCGCAGGGACAGGGACTAACTATGGCTACACCTTC
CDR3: CASSAGTGTNYGYTF

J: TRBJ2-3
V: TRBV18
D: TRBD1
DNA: TGTGCCAGCTCACCTCCCCTTCCCGGGACAGGAGCAGATACGCAGTATTTT
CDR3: CASSPPLPGTGADTQYF

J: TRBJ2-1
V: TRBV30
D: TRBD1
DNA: TGTGCCTGGACAGGGGGCCGTGGGAATGAGCAGTTCTTC
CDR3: CAWTGGRGNEQFF

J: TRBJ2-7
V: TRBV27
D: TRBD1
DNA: TGTGCCAGCAGCCGGAAGGGACAGAGCTCCTACGAGCAGTACTTC
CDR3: CASSRKGQSSYEQYF

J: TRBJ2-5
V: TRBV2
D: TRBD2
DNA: TGTGCCAGCAGGACCCCGGGGGGGGTAAACCAAGAGACCCAGTACTTC
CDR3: CASRTPGGVNQETQYF

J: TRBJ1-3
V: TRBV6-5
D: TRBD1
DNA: TGTGCCAGCAGGACCGCAGGGGGGAACACCATATATTTT
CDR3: CASRTAGGNTIYF

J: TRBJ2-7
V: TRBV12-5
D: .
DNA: TGTGCTAGTGGTCTAGGCGAAGACTACGAGCAGTACTTC
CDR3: CASGLGEDYEQYF

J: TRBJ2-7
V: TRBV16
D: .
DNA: TGTGCCAGCAGTCTCCGGGACATACCCTACGAGCAGTACTTC
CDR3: CASSLRDIPYEQYF

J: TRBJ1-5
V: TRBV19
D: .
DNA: TGTGCCAGTCGAACGGGGAGAAAGACAAATCAGCCCCAGCATTTT
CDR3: CASRTGRKTNQPQHF

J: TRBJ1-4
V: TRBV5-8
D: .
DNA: TGTGCCAGCAGCTTGAGGGGGTCCACAACTAATGAAAAACTGTTTTTT
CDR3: CASSLRGSTTNEKLFF